This T cell receptor (beta chain) was captured by sequencing in a study of blood T cell repertoires in COVID-19. About the study: The United States, Italy and Spain were the sources of the acute and convalescent COVID-19 samples. T cells, B-cell-depleted T cells, or PBMCs provided the cDNA or gDNA that served as material.

As handled by the study authors: Nucleated cell number was recorded as an estimate derived from reference gene primer amplification. Assay: immunoSEQ multiplex PCR; the TCRdb copy retains only in-frame clones and omits some. V and J calls and clone size are copied from that table; D and trimming were computed from the DNA. The sample has around 250,000 clones; roughly four fifths are singletons. This clone has just one count. Sequences were obtained from peripheral blood. The source is a man aged 25 to 45 who had recovered from COVID-19.

For the CDR3, the DNA is TGTGCCATCAGCTCGGGACAGGGGGCTTATGAGACCCAGTACTTC. It specifies CAISSGQGAYETQYF. The rearrangement uses TRBV10-3 and TRBJ2-5, with TRBD1 matching over 12 bases. Germline trimming cut 6 bases from V and 5 bases from J; bases unmatched to any gene: 7. Looked up from germline, CDR1 is ENHRY and CDR2 is SYGVKD. CDR3 length: 15 amino acids.